This T cell receptor beta chain comes out of a study of blood T cells in healthy people across ages. V lost 5 bases, J lost 6 bases, and 9 bases stayed unmatched. CDR1 is SNHLY and CDR2 is FYNNEI in the germline V gene. CDR3 length: 15 amino acids. Primed by a sample-barcoded 5' primer and a J-beta primer mix, a second PCR proceeded for about 6 to 11 cycles. Each CDR3 protein gets one entry after TCRdb re-called the 5' RACE reads with MiXCR. The table lists more than 500,000 distinct CDR3 sequences, 27% of them singletons, with 18% in the top ten. This chain links TRBV2 with TRBJ2-5; 10 bases align to TRBD2. Specimen: blood. The TCR comes from a woman in her 70s in good health. CDR3 sequence: CASSLAGGTQQTQYF. DNA of the CDR3: TGTGCCAGCAGTTTAGCGGGAGGAACCCAGCAGACCCAGTACTTC.